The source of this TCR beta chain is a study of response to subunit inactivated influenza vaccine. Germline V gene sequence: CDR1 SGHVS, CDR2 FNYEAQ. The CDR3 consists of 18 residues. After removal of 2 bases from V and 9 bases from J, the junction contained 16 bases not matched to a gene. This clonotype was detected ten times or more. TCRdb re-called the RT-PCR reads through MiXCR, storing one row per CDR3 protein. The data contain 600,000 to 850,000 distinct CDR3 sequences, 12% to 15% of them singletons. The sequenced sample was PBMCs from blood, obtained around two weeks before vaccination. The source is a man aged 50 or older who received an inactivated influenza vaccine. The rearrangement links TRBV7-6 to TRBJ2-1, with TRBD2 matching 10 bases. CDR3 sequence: CASSLLTPASGGRIEQFF. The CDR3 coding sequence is TGTGCCAGCAGCTTACTCACCCCGGCTAGCGGGGGAAGGATTGAGCAGTTCTTC.